This is a list of T cell receptor beta chains from one sample in a study of shared clonotypes between healthy human individuals. TCRdb keeps only in-frame clones here, not all; method: immunoSEQ multiplex PCR. The table includes some 2 million clones, roughly 94% detected once. Input material: naive CD4+ T cells sorted from blood. These receptors originate from a man aged 18 to 30 in good health. Each CDR3 is given with its conserved first and last residue. A D gene is named only where the DNA matches it firmly. Only part of the rows carry a size: once, few, many, or a class if the clone is expanded.

CDR3 DNA | CDR3 protein | V gene | clone size | D gene | J gene
TGTGCCTTCCTCGGGACGCCTAGTTACTACAATGAGCAGTTCTTC | CAFLGTPSYYNEQFF | TRBV30 | - | - | TRBJ2-1
TGTGCTAGCGCCCCCGTTCAGGGAGGGGACACTGAAGCTTTCTTT | CASAPVQGGDTEAFF | TRBV7-7 | - | - | TRBJ1-1
TGTGCCAGCAGTGAACAGGGCATGGGGGAGCAGTACTTC | CASSEQGMGEQYF | TRBV2 | - | - | TRBJ2-7
TGTGCCAGCAGTTTATCCCCCCTACAGGGTAAGAAGAGCAATCAGCCCCAGCATTTT | CASSLSPLQGKKSNQPQHF | TRBV28 | - | - | TRBJ1-5
TGTGCCAGCAGCCAAACAGGGATTTATGGCTACACCTTC | CASSQTGIYGYTF | TRBV6-4 | once | - | TRBJ1-2
TGTGCCTGGAATGGAGGGTATGGTACCGGGGAGCTGTTTTTT | CAWNGGYGTGELFF | TRBV30 | - | - | TRBJ2-2
TGTGCCAGCAGCATTTGGACAGGGAGTACTTTGTTCGACGAGCAGTACTTC | CASSIWTGSTLFDEQYF | TRBV11-2 | - | TRBD1 | TRBJ2-7
TGTGCCAGCAGCTTAGTGGGACAGGATCAGCCCCAGCATTTT | CASSLVGQDQPQHF | TRBV7-2 | - | TRBD1 | TRBJ1-5
TGCGCCAGCAGCTTGGAAGGCCCCGGCGAGACCCAGTACTTC | CASSLEGPGETQYF | TRBV5-1 | - | - | TRBJ2-5
TGTGCCAGCAGTTACCTGGGGGTGAACACTGAAGCTTTCTTT | CASSYLGVNTEAFF | TRBV6-5 | - | - | TRBJ1-1
TGTGCCAGCTCTGCTAGCGGGCTCATCGAGCAGTACTTC | CASSASGLIEQYF | TRBV18 | - | TRBD2 | TRBJ2-7
TGTGCCAGCAGCTCCCGGACAGTCGCCTCTGGAAACACCATATATTTT | CASSSRTVASGNTIYF | TRBV7-2 | - | - | TRBJ1-3